The present T cell receptor beta chain was sequenced within a study of CD8 T cells in ankylosing spondylitis. General study findings and limits: For ankylosing spondylitis blood, a TCR beta motif of about eight highly homologous variants appeared characteristic.

On this clonotype: Antigen: not known.

Germline V CDR1 and CDR2: ENHRY, SYGVKD. The trim removed 9 bases at V and 5 bases at J, leaving 6 bases unmatched. The CDR3 contains 13 residues. TCRdb analysed the 5' RACE reads with MiXCR anew, one entry per CDR3 protein. The sample records about 150,000 distinct CDR3 sequences, roughly 44% being singletons. The gene calls are TRBV10-3 and TRBJ2-1, with TRBD1 identical over 8 bases. Sequencing was performed on synovial fluid, either unsorted or a sorted T cell fraction (not recorded which). The TCR originated in a male donor with ankylosing spondylitis. This CDR3 is CAIRQGLDNEQFF. CDR3 sequence (DNA): TGTGCCATACGACAGGGGCTGGACAATGAGCAGTTCTTC.